A single sample is the source of the 30 T cell receptor beta chains below, sequenced in a study of technical replicates of blood from a handful of donors. Libraries were prepared by immunoSEQ multiplex PCR; TCRdb keeps only in-frame clonotypes and omits some of them. Of approximately 70,000 clones in the sample, about 97% were seen once. Specimen: T cells isolated from PBMCs. The receptors were gathered from a human donor in good health.

V usage is TRBV6-6 and J usage is TRBJ1-2; D ambiguous. V was pared by 2 bases and J by 8 bases, with 12 bases between. There are 13 residues in the CDR3. Per germline, CDR1 MNHNY and CDR2 SVGAGI (reference sequence). CDR3 in amino acids: CASSYPDMGGYTF. The CDR3 coding sequence is TGTGCCAGCAGTTACCCCGACATGGGCGGCTACACCTTC.

The chain combines TRBV11-3 with TRBJ1-1; the D gene is possibly TRBD1 (5 bases). The CDR3 is 15 amino acids. V was shortened by 5 bases and J by 1 base, with 14 bases between the two germline ends. Germline lookup yields CDR1 SGHNT and CDR2 YENEEA. DNA of the CDR3: TGTGCCAGCAGCAACAAGGACACCCCGAACACTGAAGCTTTCTTT. This sequence encodes CASSNKDTPNTEAFF.

The chain carries TRBV7-9 and TRBJ2-7; 8 positions match TRBD1. Germline loops: CDR1 SEHNR, CDR2 FQNEAQ (reference sequence). The CDR3 spans 17 residues. V was clipped by 2 bases and J by 0 bases; unmatched bases: 9. The CDR3 protein is CASSLPLRDRSSYEQYF. In DNA, the CDR3 is TGTGCCAGCAGCTTACCCCTCCGGGACAGGAGCTCCTACGAGCAGTACTTC.

The CDR3 is CASSPIPVNYGYTF. The CDR3 bases are TGTGCCAGCAGCCCAATACCGGTTAACTATGGCTACACCTTC. This rearrangement joins TRBV7-9 to TRBJ1-2; D call uncertain. The CDR3 is 14 residues long. V dropped 5 bases and J dropped 1 base, with 11 bases sitting between them. The germline V gene encodes CDR1 SEHNR and CDR2 FQNEAQ (reference sequence).

The chain links TRBV21-1 to TRBJ1-4. TRBV21-1 is a documented pseudogene. This CDR3 contains 12 residues. CDR3 nucleotides: TGTGCTTCGGAACAGGAGGGGGAAAAACTGTTTTTT. It yields the protein CASEQEGEKLFF.

A single count supports this clone. V usage is TRBV11-2 and J usage is TRBJ1-2, with TRBD1 as a possible D gene (5 bases). Trimming left V 5 bases short and J 0 bases short, with 19 bases between. Germline V gene data show CDR1 as SGHAT and CDR2 as FQNNGV. This CDR3 spans 17 amino acids. CDR3 region: CASSQISTGIPNYGYTF. In DNA, the CDR3 is TGTGCCAGCAGCCAAATTAGTACAGGCATCCCTAACTATGGCTACACCTTC. Drawing the rest from reference TRBV11-2 and TRBJ1-2, the complete variable domain is EAGVAQSPRYKIIEKRQSVAFWCNPISGHATLYWYQQILGQGPKLLIQFQNNGVVDDSQLPKDRFSAERLKGVDSTLKIQPAKLEDSAVYLCASSQISTGIPNYGYTFGSGTRLTVV.

The chain combines TRBV5-1 with TRBJ2-7, with 9 positions matching TRBD1. CDR1 is SGHRS and CDR2 is YFSETQ in the germline V gene. The CDR3 totals 14 residues. V lost 2 bases and J lost 6; bases outside the gene matches: 6. The CDR3, as DNA: TGCGCCAGCAGCTTCGGGACAGGGACGTTCGAGCAGTACTTC. Its protein product is CASSFGTGTFEQYF.

The chain recombines TRBV12-2 with TRBJ2-1; TRBD2 was called by the table and not checked on the DNA. TRBV12-2 is assigned pseudogene status. This CDR3 contains 19 residues. In nucleotides, the CDR3 is TGTGCAAGTCGCTTCAGATACGTTTATAGGACTATCATCTACAATGAGCAGTTCTTC. It translates to CASRFRYVYRTIIYNEQFF.

In DNA, the CDR3 is TGTGCCAGCAGCCAAGACATAGAGACCCAGTACTTC. Translating gives CASSQDIETQYF. The J gene is TRBJ2-5, the V gene TRBV4-2; D unresolved. From germline, CDR1 is LGHNA and CDR2 YNFKEQ. The CDR3 length is 12 residues. With 0 bases removed from V and 4 bases from J, the gap between germline ends came to 3 bases.

This clone was observed once. The DNA for the CDR3 is TGTGCCAGCAGTTTCGGGGTAGCGGACGCCTACGAGCAGTACTTC. Translating it yields CASSFGVADAYEQYF. The chain is built from TRBV27 and TRBJ2-7; D is possibly TRBD2 (6 bases). V was pared by 3 bases and J by 2 bases, with 14 bases between. The CDR3 contains 15 residues. The germline V gene has CDR1 MNHEY and CDR2 SMNVEV (reference sequence).

The chain combines TRBV5-1 with TRBJ2-1; unclear D gene. Trimming stripped 0 bases from V and 10 bases from J, with 5 bases between. The CDR3 has 11 amino acids. Germline V gene lookup returns CDR1 SGHRS and CDR2 YFSETQ. The CDR3: CASSLGVEQFF. The CDR3 DNA follows: TGCGCCAGCAGCTTGGGTGTAGAGCAGTTCTTC.

The chain links TRBV6-1 to TRBJ2-5; 7 bases match TRBD1. The CDR3 loop spans 18 amino acids. Unmatched junction bases numbered 17, after V lost 1 base and J lost 6 bases. Germline CDR1 reads MNHNS; CDR2 reads SASEGT. This chain's CDR3 is CASSEGDRKPSAVKTQYF. Written as DNA, the CDR3 is TGTGCCAGCAGTGAAGGGGACAGAAAGCCTTCCGCCGTGAAGACCCAGTACTTC.

This chain uses TRBV6-1 with TRBJ2-1; weak D call: TRBD1 (6 bases). The CDR3 has 17 amino acids. Trimming left V 2 bases short and J 7 bases short, with 21 bases between. Per germline, CDR1 MNHNS and CDR2 SASEGT. CDR3 residues: CASSESTGTPLSNEQFF. Here the CDR3 DNA reads TGTGCCAGCAGTGAATCTACCGGGACACCCCTGTCTAATGAGCAGTTCTTC.

The chain carries TRBV2 and TRBJ2-1, with TRBD1 matching over 11 bases. CDR1 is SNHLY and CDR2 is FYNNEI in the germline V gene. The V gene end was trimmed by 9 bases and the J gene end by 7 bases; junction bases not matched to a gene: 8. The CDR3 spans 14 residues. As DNA, the CDR3 is TGTGCCAGACCCGGGACAGGGGGTGGTAATGAGCAGTTCTTC. It translates to CARPGTGGGNEQFF. The full variable domain, in which reference TRBV2 and TRBJ2-1 provide the parts outside the CDR3, is EPEVTQTPSHQVTQMGQEVILRCVPISNHLYFYWYRQILGQKVEFLVSFYNNEISEKSEIFDDQFSVERPDGSNFTLKIRSTKLEDSAMYFCARPGTGGGNEQFFGPGTRLTVL.

The CDR3 protein is CASSALQGAVNGYTF. CDR3 nucleotides: TGTGCCAGCAGCGCTCTACAGGGGGCGGTTAATGGCTACACCTTC. The chain has TRBV9 and TRBJ1-2; 9 nucleotides line up with TRBD1. The V gene end was trimmed by 3 bases and the J gene end by 6 bases; junction bases not matched to a gene: 9. The CDR3 length is 15 residues. Germline V gene data show CDR1 as SGDLS and CDR2 as YYNGEE.

The sample holds one count of this clone. The rearrangement links TRBV6-1 to TRBJ2-3; 9 bases fit TRBD2. Germline CDR1 and CDR2: MNHNS and SASEGT. CDR3 length: 13 amino acids. Trimming took 9 bases from V and 1 from J; bases not matched to a gene: 2. CDR3 DNA sequence: TGTGCCAGTTGGACTAGCGGCACAGATACGCAGTATTTT. Translation: CASWTSGTDTQYF.

The chain carries TRBV27 and TRBJ1-4; 11 bases agree with TRBD1. This CDR3 region has 14 residues. Germline V gene lookup returns CDR1 MNHEY and CDR2 SMNVEV (reference sequence). The ends lost 6 bases at V and 10 bases at J; junction bases unmatched: 7. In nucleotides, the CDR3 is TGTGCCAGCAGGGCCGGGACAGGGGGGGGAAAACTGTTTTTT. Translation: CASRAGTGGGKLFF.

This clone was seen once. The rearrangement links TRBV6-1 to TRBJ1-2; the D gene is possibly TRBD1 (5 bases). V lost 1 base and J lost 1, with 13 bases in between. The germline V gene has CDR1 MNHNS and CDR2 SASEGT. The CDR3 is 16 residues long. CDR3 protein: CASSEGPPQGNYGYTF. The CDR3 bases are TGTGCCAGCAGTGAAGGTCCGCCCCAGGGTAACTATGGCTACACCTTC.

The chain uses TRBV19 and TRBJ1-5, with TRBD1 as a possible D gene (6 bases). The V and J ends lost 5 bases and 5 bases respectively, with 13 bases between them. Germline loops: CDR1 LNHDA, CDR2 SQIVND (reference sequence). The CDR3 covers 14 residues. The CDR3 reads CASSPDRWDQPQHF. CDR3 nucleotides: TGTGCCAGTAGTCCAGACAGGTGGGATCAGCCCCAGCATTTT. The full variable domain, rest sourced from reference TRBV19 and TRBJ1-5, is DGGITQSPKYLFRKEGQNVTLSCEQNLNHDAMYWYRQDPGQGLRLIYYSQIVNDFQKGDIAEGYSVSREKKESFPLTVTSAQKNPTAFYLCASSPDRWDQPQHFGDGTRLSIL.

This clone was observed once. The rearrangement joins TRBV27 to TRBJ1-5; unclear D gene. The CDR3 has 15 residues. The V gene's germline CDR1 is MNHEY and CDR2 SMNVEV (reference sequence). V was pared by 2 bases and J by 5 bases, with 13 bases between. CDR3 sequence reads: CASSLIYGEYQPQHF. The CDR3 coding sequence is TGTGCCAGCAGTTTAATCTATGGGGAGTATCAGCCCCAGCATTTT.

The chain combines TRBV5-4 with TRBJ1-2, with 7 bases lining up with TRBD1. Unmatched junction bases numbered 6, after V lost 5 bases and J lost 2 bases. The CDR3 is 14 amino acids. The germline V gene has CDR1 SGHNT and CDR2 YYREEE (reference sequence). The CDR3 DNA reads TGTGCCAGCAGTCCTCCGGGACAGAACTATGGCTACACCTTC. Its translation: CASSPPGQNYGYTF.

This chain links TRBV2 with TRBJ2-7; maybe TRBD1 (6 bases). The CDR3 sequence is 12 residues long. V was cut by 5 bases and J by 6 bases, with 11 bases left in between. Germline-derived CDR1 and CDR2 are SNHLY and FYNNEI. The CDR3 nucleotides are TGTGCCAGCAGTCTGGACAGAATCGAGCAGTACTTC. Translated, it gives CASSLDRIEQYF.

The V and J genes are TRBV4-2 and TRBJ2-7; maybe TRBD1 (6 bases). The germline V and J ends were trimmed by 0 bases and 2 bases, with 17 bases remaining between them. The germline gives CDR1 LGHNA, CDR2 YNFKEQ. The CDR3 loop spans 17 amino acids. DNA of the CDR3: TGTGCCAGCAGCCAAGATATGTACATAGGACAGCCCTACGAGCAGTACTTC. Its protein product is CASSQDMYIGQPYEQYF.

V gene TRBV28 combines with J gene TRBJ1-2; TRBD1 aligns across 7 bases. CDR3 length: 15 residues. Per germline, CDR1 MDHEN and CDR2 SYDVKM. Trimming cost V 5 bases and J 2 bases; bases outside gene matches: 8. CDR3 DNA: TGTGCCAGCAGTCCCCGCCGACAGGGCAACTATGGCTACACCTTC. Translated, it gives CASSPRRQGNYGYTF.

The chain joins TRBV4-1 to TRBJ1-1; D uncertain. This CDR3 contains 13 residues. CDR1 MGHRA and CDR2 YSYEKL come from the germline V gene. V gave up 1 base and J gave up 13 bases, with 16 bases separating them. The DNA for the CDR3 is TGCGCCAGCAGCCAAGCGGTGAAACATCAGGTTTTCTTT. Encoded protein: CASSQAVKHQVFF.

The J gene is TRBJ1-2, the V gene TRBV7-3; D possibly corresponds to TRBD1 (5 bases). Germline CDR1 SGHTA, CDR2 FQGTGA. The V gene lost 1 base and the J gene lost 8 bases, with 11 bases spanning the gap. The CDR3 has 13 residues. CDR3 nucleotide sequence: TGTGCCAGCAGCTTAAATGGGGGGTCGGGCTACACCTTC. It encodes CASSLNGGSGYTF.

The V and J genes are TRBV2 and TRBJ2-5, with 7 positions matching TRBD2. V shed 4 bases and J 0 bases; nucleotides not matched to a gene: 8. CDR1 is SNHLY and CDR2 is FYNNEI in the germline V gene. The length of the CDR3 is 16 residues. CDR3 sequence reads: CASSGVREVHQETQYF. The CDR3, as DNA: TGTGCCAGCAGTGGTGTACGGGAGGTACACCAAGAGACCCAGTACTTC.

The rearrangement uses TRBV6-6 and TRBJ1-4, with TRBD1 matching over 9 bases. Germline loops: CDR1 MNHNY, CDR2 SVGAGI (reference sequence). V shed 8 bases and J 6 bases; nucleotides not matched to a gene: 1. The CDR3 contains 12 residues. The CDR3 region is CASGQGHEKLFF. CDR3 DNA sequence: TGTGCCAGCGGACAGGGGCATGAAAAACTGTTTTTT.

The rearrangement uses TRBV7-2 and TRBJ1-1; D is perhaps TRBD1 (5 bases). Germline V gives CDR1 SGHTA, CDR2 FQGNSA. This CDR3 is 14 amino acids long. The ends were cut back, 0 bases at V and 4 bases at J, with 9 bases in the middle. CDR3 sequence (DNA): TGTGCCAGCAGCTTAGCAGGGGCGCGCACTGAAGCTTTCTTT. Translated, it gives CASSLAGARTEAFF.

This rearrangement joins TRBV10-3 to TRBJ2-2; 7 bases are a match to TRBD1. Germline V gene data show CDR1 as ENHRY and CDR2 as SYGVKD. The CDR3 runs 17 residues. V was clipped by 0 bases and J by 6 bases; unmatched bases: 10. CDR3 protein: CAISESPGGEMAGELFF. CDR3 DNA: TGTGCCATCAGTGAGTCCCCAGGGGGTGAGATGGCCGGGGAGCTGTTTTTT.